This paragraph covers one T cell receptor beta chain sequence. No antigen is known for it. Of the isolated RNA, all was reverse transcribed, and so the sequenced material was expressed TCRB transcripts. TCRdb keeps only in-frame clones here, not all; method: immunoSEQ multiplex PCR. Among 120,000 to 150,000 clones, more than 9% were seen once, and the ten largest hold 1.3%. The data belong to a study of beta chain features in type 1 diabetes. Whole-study findings and limits: Patients with Type 1 diabetes showed moderately but significantly shorter TCRB CDR3s in all four CD4+ subsets.

Trimming removed 5 bases from V and 0 bases from J, with 7 bases in between. CDR1 and CDR2 from the germline V gene are GTSNPN and SVGIG (reference sequence). The CDR3 has 13 residues. It was via CD45RO/CCR7/CD25/CD127/CD95/CD27 that CD4+ naive, central memory, regulatory and stem cell-like memory cells were sorted. What was sequenced was naive CD4+ T cells from blood. This chain joins TRBV30 and TRBJ1-4; D call uncertain. This clonotype was obtained from a man between 18 and 35 years old in good health. The CDR3 loop reads CAWETSTNEKLFF. CDR3 sequence (DNA): TGTGCCTGGGAGACATCAACTAATGAAAAACTGTTTTTT.